The subject of this entry is one T cell receptor beta chain. The antigen is not known. The record originates from a study of T cell responses to AZD1222 COVID-19 vaccine. TCRdb keeps only in-frame clones here, not all; method: immunoSEQ multiplex PCR. The sample has 85,000 to 95,000 clones, around 91% seen once; the top ten hold roughly 8.1%. Trimming removed 4 bases at V and 3 bases at J, with 16 bases between. CDR3 length: 15 amino acids. Germline CDR1 LNHDA, CDR2 SQIVND (reference sequence). Overall study findings and caveats: Donors, mostly white British, included more females; clonal diversity was possibly underestimated. Spike-specific TCR breadth rose after two AZD1222 doses, and depth rose as well.

Source: peripheral blood, taken on day 0 of AZD1222 vaccination. The chain carries TRBV19 and TRBJ2-7, with D perhaps matching TRBD1 (7 bases). The sequence derives from an adult in good health. CDR3 bases: TGTGCCAGTAGTACCGCGGGACAGCCCCACTACGAGCAGTACTTC. As protein: CASSTAGQPHYEQYF.